The next 9 T cell receptor beta chains were all read from a single sample in a study of T cells in localized non-small cell lung cancer. Sequencing used immunoSEQ multiplex PCR; TCRdb keeps in-frame clones, though not all of them. The sample holds roughly 70,000 clones, roughly nine tenths seen once. The sample in question was peripheral blood, obtained before any cancer treatment. All receptors derive from a male donor at least 60 years old with stage III squamous cell lung carcinoma.

This chain uses TRBV7-2 with TRBJ2-7; possible D gene TRBD2, 6 bases. The CDR3 runs to 15 residues. Germline lookup yields CDR1 SGHTA and CDR2 FQGNSA. The germline V and J ends were trimmed by 2 bases and 2 bases, with 13 bases remaining between them. As DNA, the CDR3 is TGTGCCAGCAGCTTATATGCGGGGCGGACCTACGAGCAGTACTTC. It translates to CASSLYAGRTYEQYF.

This chain uses TRBV30 with TRBJ1-1, with a tentative D call TRBD1 (6 bases). Looked up from germline, CDR1 is GTSNPN and CDR2 is SVGIG (reference sequence). V dropped 8 bases and J dropped 4 bases, with 23 bases sitting between them. This CDR3 is 15 amino acids long. As DNA, the CDR3 is TGTGCCGGCGAGCCGGGGGCGGGGGTGGCCACTGAAGCTTTCTTT. Its translation: CAGEPGAGVATEAFF.

This chain uses TRBV5-1 with TRBJ1-2; a possible D gene is TRBD1 (5 bases). The V end lost 4 bases, the J end lost 5 bases, and 18 bases lay between the germline ends. The CDR3 contains 15 residues. Germline V gives CDR1 SGHRS, CDR2 YFSETQ. The CDR3 nucleotides read TGCGCCAGCAGCCCCGCAGGGAACCCAATTTATGGCTACACCTTC. This encodes CASSPAGNPIYGYTF.

V is TRBV5-4 and J is TRBJ2-3; D remains ambiguous. Trimming removed 4 bases at V and 2 bases at J, with 11 bases between. CDR3 length equals 14 residues. Germline V gene sequence: CDR1 SGHNT, CDR2 YYREEE (reference sequence). DNA of the CDR3: TGTGCCAGCAGCGGCGGCGTTAACACAGATACGCAGTATTTT. It translates to CASSGGVNTDTQYF.

This chain connects TRBV19 to TRBJ1-5; unclear D gene. Germline lookup yields CDR1 LNHDA and CDR2 SQIVND (reference sequence). V lost 7 bases to trimming and J lost 4 bases, with 17 bases between them. The CDR3 contains 15 residues. CDR3 in DNA: TGTGCCAGTAACGAGGTAGGCTTGCAAAATCAGCCCCAGCATTTT. Protein: CASNEVGLQNQPQHF.

J is TRBJ2-1 and V is TRBV7-2; possibly TRBD2 for D (5 bases). The CDR3 consists of 17 residues. V lost 6 bases and J lost 4, with 22 bases in between. Germline CDR1 reads SGHTA; CDR2 reads FQGNSA. The CDR3 region is CASSVLGGSELYNEQFF. Here the CDR3 DNA reads TGTGCCAGCAGTGTACTAGGCGGTTCCGAGCTTTACAATGAGCAGTTCTTC.

With respect to this clone: Other DNA variants within this sample encode the same CDR3. The chain combines TRBV6-5 with TRBJ1-5; no clear D. Trimming took 2 bases from V and 4 from J, leaving 6 bases between them. The V gene's germline CDR1 is MNHEY and CDR2 SVGAGI. This CDR3 is built from 13 residues. This CDR3 reads CASSYGRNQPQHF. Written as DNA, the CDR3 is TGTGCCAGCAGTTACGGGCGGAATCAGCCCCAGCATTTT.

This clone was detected only once. The chain carries TRBV5-1 and TRBJ2-1; 7 bases line up with TRBD1. The CDR3 covers 14 residues. CDR1 SGHRS and CDR2 YFSETQ come from the germline V gene. Losses at the gene ends were 5 bases for V and 9 bases for J; bases not matched to a gene: 11. The CDR3 sequence is CASRLETGPGEQFF. The CDR3 DNA is TGCGCCAGCAGGCTGGAGACAGGGCCAGGTGAGCAGTTCTTC.

This chain connects TRBV9 to TRBJ1-2, with D tentatively TRBD1 (5 bases). CDR3 length: 14 residues. Per the germline V gene, CDR1 is SGDLS and CDR2 is YYNGEE. V was shortened by 4 bases and J by 7 bases, with 17 bases between the two germline ends. This CDR3 is CASSSSWGLGGYTF. Written as DNA, the CDR3 is TGTGCCAGCAGCTCATCTTGGGGACTTGGTGGCTACACCTTC.